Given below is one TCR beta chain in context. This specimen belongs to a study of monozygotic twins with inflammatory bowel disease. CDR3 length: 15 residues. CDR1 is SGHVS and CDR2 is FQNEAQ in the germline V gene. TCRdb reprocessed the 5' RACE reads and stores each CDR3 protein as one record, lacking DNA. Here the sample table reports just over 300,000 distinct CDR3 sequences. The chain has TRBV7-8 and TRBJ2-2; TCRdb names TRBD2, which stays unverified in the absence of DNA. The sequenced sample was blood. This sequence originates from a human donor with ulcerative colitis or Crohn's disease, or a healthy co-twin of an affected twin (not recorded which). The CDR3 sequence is CASSKSGGAVGELFF.